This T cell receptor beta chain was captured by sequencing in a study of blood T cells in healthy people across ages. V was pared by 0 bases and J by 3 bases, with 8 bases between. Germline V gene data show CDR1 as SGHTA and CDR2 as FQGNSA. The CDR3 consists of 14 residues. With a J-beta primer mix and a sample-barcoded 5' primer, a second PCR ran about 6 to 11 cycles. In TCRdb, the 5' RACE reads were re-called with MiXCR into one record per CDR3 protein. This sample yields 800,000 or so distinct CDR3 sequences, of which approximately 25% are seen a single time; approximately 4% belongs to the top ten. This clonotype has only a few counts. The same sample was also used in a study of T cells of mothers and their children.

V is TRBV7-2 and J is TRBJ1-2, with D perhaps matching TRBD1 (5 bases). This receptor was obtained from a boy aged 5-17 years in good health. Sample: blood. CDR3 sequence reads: CASSLAQGYYGYTF. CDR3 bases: TGTGCCAGCAGCTTAGCGCAGGGTTACTATGGCTACACCTTC. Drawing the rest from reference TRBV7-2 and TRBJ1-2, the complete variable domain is GAGVSQSPSNKVTEKGKDVELRCDPISGHTALYWYRQSLGQGLEFLIYFQGNSAPDKSGLPSDRFSAERTGGSVSTLTIQRTQQEDSAVYLCASSLAQGYYGYTFGSGTRLTVV.